This is a list of T cell receptor beta chains from one sample in a study of cytomegalovirus exposure and HLA in healthy donors. TCRdb's copy holds only in-frame clones and misses some; the assay was immunoSEQ multiplex PCR. The repertoire has 250,000 or so clones, roughly 90% of them found once; the top ten carry 12%. Sequenced sample: PBMCs. These receptors originate from a man younger than 35 in good health and CMV-seropositive. CDR3s include the opening cysteine and the closing phenylalanine or tryptophan. Each record gives: CDR3 length, clone size, D gene, V gene, J gene, CDR3 DNA, CDR3 protein. The D gene is left open where the match is weak. Clone sizes are given selectively: once, few, many, or a class where the clone is expanded.

len: 15
abundance: -
d_gene: -
v_gene: TRBV5-6
j_gene: TRBJ1-2
CDR3nt: TGTGCCAGCACCTTGAGGGTTGCAGGGATCTCTGGCTACACCTTC
CDR3aa: CASTLRVAGISGYTF

len: 15
abundance: -
d_gene: TRBD2
v_gene: TRBV7-8
j_gene: TRBJ2-7
CDR3nt: TGTGCCAGCAGCGCAGCGGGAGGGCACTCCTACGAGCAGTACTTC
CDR3aa: CASSAAGGHSYEQYF

len: 10
abundance: -
d_gene: -
v_gene: TRBV2
j_gene: TRBJ1-1
CDR3nt: TGTGCCACCTCGCTGGGTGAAGCTTTCTTT
CDR3aa: CATSLGEAFF

len: 14
abundance: -
d_gene: -
v_gene: TRBV2
j_gene: TRBJ2-1
CDR3nt: TGTGCCAGCAGGGCGGGGAGCTCCTACAATGAGCAGTTCTTC
CDR3aa: CASRAGSSYNEQFF

len: 15
abundance: -
d_gene: -
v_gene: TRBV19
j_gene: TRBJ2-1
CDR3nt: TGTGCCAGTAGTATTTTTAATTATCGTAACAATGAGCAGTTCTTC
CDR3aa: CASSIFNYRNNEQFF

len: 14
abundance: -
d_gene: TRBD1
v_gene: TRBV6-1
j_gene: TRBJ1-1
CDR3nt: TGTGCCAGCAGGGGGGACAGGGGGCTCACTGAAGCTTTCTTT
CDR3aa: CASRGDRGLTEAFF

len: 18
abundance: once
d_gene: TRBD1
v_gene: TRBV27
j_gene: TRBJ2-1
CDR3nt: TGTGCCAGCAGATCCAGGGGGAGTCAACCTAGCTCCTACAATGAGCAGTTCTTC
CDR3aa: CASRSRGSQPSSYNEQFF

len: 14
abundance: -
d_gene: TRBD1
v_gene: TRBV5-1
j_gene: TRBJ2-7
CDR3nt: TGCGCCAGCAGCACGCCTGACAGGGTCAACGAGCAGTACTTC
CDR3aa: CASSTPDRVNEQYF

len: 12
abundance: few
d_gene: -
v_gene: TRBV29-1
j_gene: TRBJ1-1
CDR3nt: TGCAGCGTCGCAACAGTGAACACTGAAGCTTTCTTT
CDR3aa: CSVATVNTEAFF

len: 16
abundance: -
d_gene: TRBD2
v_gene: TRBV11-2
j_gene: TRBJ2-3
CDR3nt: TGTGCCAGCAGCTTAGACCCTAGCGGGAGCACAGATACGCAGTATTTT
CDR3aa: CASSLDPSGSTDTQYF

len: 16
abundance: -
d_gene: -
v_gene: TRBV11-2
j_gene: TRBJ1-5
CDR3nt: TGTGCCAGCAGCTTAGCTCCGGCACAGGGCCATCAGCCCCAGCATTTT
CDR3aa: CASSLAPAQGHQPQHF

len: 16
abundance: -
d_gene: -
v_gene: TRBV2
j_gene: TRBJ2-3
CDR3nt: TGTGCCAGCAGTACCCCGGGGAGCGGGAGCACAGATACGCAGTATTTT
CDR3aa: CASSTPGSGSTDTQYF

len: 14
abundance: -
d_gene: -
v_gene: TRBV14
j_gene: TRBJ1-2
CDR3nt: TGTGCCAGCAGCCTCGGGGGGTTAGGGTATGGCTACACCTTC
CDR3aa: CASSLGGLGYGYTF

len: 15
abundance: -
d_gene: TRBD2
v_gene: TRBV27
j_gene: TRBJ2-7
CDR3nt: TGTGCCAGCAGTTTCGGGCTAGCGGGAACCTACGAGCAGTACTTC
CDR3aa: CASSFGLAGTYEQYF

len: 14
abundance: -
d_gene: -
v_gene: TRBV27
j_gene: TRBJ1-5
CDR3nt: TGTGCCAGCAGTTTGGGGCCGCGTAATCAGCCCCAGCATTTT
CDR3aa: CASSLGPRNQPQHF

len: 14
abundance: few
d_gene: -
v_gene: TRBV19
j_gene: TRBJ1-1
CDR3nt: TGTGCCAGTAGTATAGATTTGGAACTATATGAAGCTTTCTTT
CDR3aa: CASSIDLELYEAFF